This TCR beta chain was identified in a study of OX40 agonist ivuxolimab in advanced cancers. About the study: Dose-escalation patients were diagnosed with hepatocellular carcinoma, melanoma, renal cell cancer or head and neck cancer. Overall study results and limits: Antigen specificity was not determined for the expanded peripheral T cells.

As to this clone: What it binds is unknown.

TCRdb's copy holds only in-frame clones and misses some; the assay was immunoSEQ multiplex PCR. The sample comprises 90,000 to 120,000 clones, approximately 89% of which are singletons, and approximately 1.2% rests with the top ten. Germline V gene sequence: CDR1 SGDLS, CDR2 YYNGEE. CDR3 length: 17 amino acids. The ends lost 3 bases at V and 1 base at J; junction bases unmatched: 9. The material sequenced was CD4+ or CD8+ T cells sorted from blood, taken in a trial of the OX40 agonist ivuxolimab. The source of this sequence is an adult with an advanced solid tumor such as melanoma, head and neck, liver or kidney cancer. The chain is built from TRBV9 and TRBJ2-2; 7 positions agree with TRBD1. The CDR3 bases are TGTGCCAGCAGCGGGAACCAGGGGGTATGGAACACCGGGGAGCTGTTTTTT. Translating gives CASSGNQGVWNTGELFF.